The entry below describes one TCR beta chain. Its antigen remains unidentified. The data stem from a study of response to subunit inactivated influenza vaccine. Findings and limits, study-wide: Few additional T cells are recruited per seasonal influenza vaccination, authors suggested.

TCRdb reanalysed the RT-PCR reads using MiXCR and keeps one entry per CDR3 protein. The profile shows 650,000 to 800,000 distinct CDR3 sequences, approximately 15% of them singletons. This TCR came from a man in his fifties who received an inactivated influenza vaccine. Sample: PBMCs from blood, taken less than 15 days before vaccination.

CDR3 nucleotides: TGCGCCAGCAGCTTGGGGGGCCTGACCGTCTACGAGCAGTACTTC. Translation gives CASSLGGLTVYEQYF. The chain employs TRBV5-1 and TRBJ2-7; maybe TRBD1 (5 bases). The germline gives CDR1 SGHRS, CDR2 YFSETQ. Trimming cost V 0 bases and J 3 bases, with 13 bases left between them. The CDR3 totals 15 residues.